This T cell receptor beta chain was retrieved from a study of monozygotic twins with inflammatory bowel disease. Study-level points and caveats: Those with IBD had lower TCRbeta diversity (inverse Simpson) than their healthy co-twins did. The analysis did not separate different T cell subtypes. IBD patients shared fewer clonotypes with other individuals than healthy twins, especially patients with disease activity signs.

Germline V gives CDR1 SGDLS, CDR2 YYNGEE. This CDR3 region has 14 residues. Of note for this clonotype: The antigen remains unidentified.

TCRalpha and TCRbeta cDNA went through nested PCRs of approximately 16 and 10 cycles, two in total. TCRdb re-analyzed the 5' RACE reads; it lists each CDR3 protein once, without DNA. The listing contains about 450,000 distinct CDR3 sequences. The TCR sequence derives from a human donor with ulcerative colitis or Crohn's disease, or a healthy co-twin of an affected twin (not recorded which). The sequenced sample consisted of blood. The chain employs TRBV9 and TRBJ2-1. The CDR3 protein is CASSGESSYNEQFF.